The sequence of this TCR beta chain was determined in a study of T-cell memory formation after mild COVID-19. On the study more broadly: Largely, TCR clusters stayed within a single donor. Points from the study as a whole: Balance between CD4 and CD8 was seen in clones contracting day 15 to 85, and a CD4+ lean was seen in later expanders.

About this clonotype itself: Its antigen is still unknown.

After 5'RACE with constant-segment primers, TCR alpha and TCR beta cDNA libraries carrying sample barcodes and UMIs were obtained. TCRdb reprocessed the 5' RACE reads via MiXCR and lists one record per CDR3 protein. The data contain about 84,000 distinct CDR3 sequences, approximately 13% of them seen just once; the ten biggest clones take up around 29%. The CDR3 has 18 amino acids. Per germline, CDR1 SGHRS and CDR2 YFSETQ. V was shortened by 1 base and J by 0 bases, with 18 bases between the two germline ends. The TCR comes from an adult woman who had mild COVID-19 (a few samples of this study predate the infection). Cell type and time point are not known. Sequenced input: PBMCs or a T cell subset sorted from them (not recorded which). This chain uses TRBV5-1 with TRBJ2-3; D is perhaps TRBD1 or TRBD2 (6 bases each). CDR3 nucleotides: TGCGCCAGCAGCTTGATTGGTGGGGGGCTAGCGAGCACAGATACGCAGTATTTT. This translates into CASSLIGGGLASTDTQYF.